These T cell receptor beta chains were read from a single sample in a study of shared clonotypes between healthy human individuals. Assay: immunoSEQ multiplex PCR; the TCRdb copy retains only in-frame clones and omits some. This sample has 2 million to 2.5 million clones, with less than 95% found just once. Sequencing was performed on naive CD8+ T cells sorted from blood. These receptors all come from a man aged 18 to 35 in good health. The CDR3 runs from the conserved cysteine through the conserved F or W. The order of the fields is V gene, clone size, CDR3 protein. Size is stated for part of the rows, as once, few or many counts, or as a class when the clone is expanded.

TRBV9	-	CASSGGTAFQETQYF
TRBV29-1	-	CSVEDQRLAGLGAQYF
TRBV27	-	CATQLGLGYEQYF
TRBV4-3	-	CASSQDGVSTDTQYF
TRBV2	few	CASSEGLAATDTQYF
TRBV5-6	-	CASSVGGSTSYNEQFF
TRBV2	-	CASSDFAQNTDTQYF
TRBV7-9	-	CASSLEPGITDTQYF
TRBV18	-	CASSREGGYNEQFF
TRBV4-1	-	CASSRLADSQETQYF
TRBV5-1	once	CASSLPTYEQYF
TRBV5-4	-	CASHNGQAADTQYF
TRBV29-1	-	CSVVKGTRTDTQYF
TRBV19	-	CASSRGGGTEAFF
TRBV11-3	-	CASSLGSGNEQFF
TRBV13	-	CASSTWTGGDEQFF
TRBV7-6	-	CASSLSGTGDEQYF
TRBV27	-	CASSLVGGLGGQPQHF
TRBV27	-	CASSWRGDNEQFF
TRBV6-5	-	CASSYSGGSSYEQYF
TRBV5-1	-	CASSLDPSSYEQYF
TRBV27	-	CASSLGGPTYEQYF
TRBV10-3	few	CAISERGSIYEQYF
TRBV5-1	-	CASRRTGTSGGPRTGELFF
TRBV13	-	CASSLGGHPYEQYF
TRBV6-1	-	CASSEAIRTGYQPQHF
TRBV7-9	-	CASSFARGDSWEQFF
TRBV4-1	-	CASSHTGGEQYF
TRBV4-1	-	CASSQELLAGGPPDTQYF
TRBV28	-	CASSFSRKGANSNQPQHF
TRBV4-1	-	CASSLGGSGAQHF
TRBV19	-	CASSISDSNSPLHF
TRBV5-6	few	CASSSVGGADTEAFF
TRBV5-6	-	CASSLWGILKDTQYF
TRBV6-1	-	CASRDQGRYEQYF
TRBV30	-	CAWSSGRLNTEAFF
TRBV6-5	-	CASSYSQGFEQYF
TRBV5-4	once	CASSSRDGYEQYF
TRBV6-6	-	CASGDGPNQPQHF
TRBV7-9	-	CASSPDRERETQYF
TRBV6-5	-	CASSEPALNSPLHF
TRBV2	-	CASSESRVNNEQFF
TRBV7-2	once	CASSLARTVNTGELFF